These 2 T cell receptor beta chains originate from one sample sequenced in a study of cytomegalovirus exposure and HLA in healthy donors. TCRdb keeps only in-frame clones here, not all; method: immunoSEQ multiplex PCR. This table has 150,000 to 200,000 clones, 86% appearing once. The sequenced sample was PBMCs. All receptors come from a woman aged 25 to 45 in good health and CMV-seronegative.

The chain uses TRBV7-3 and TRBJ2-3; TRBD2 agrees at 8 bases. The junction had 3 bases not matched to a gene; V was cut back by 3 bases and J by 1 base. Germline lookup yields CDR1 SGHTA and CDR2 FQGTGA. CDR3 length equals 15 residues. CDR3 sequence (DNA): TGTGCCAGCAGCTTGAGCGGGAGCGGCACAGATACGCAGTATTTT. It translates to CASSLSGSGTDTQYF.

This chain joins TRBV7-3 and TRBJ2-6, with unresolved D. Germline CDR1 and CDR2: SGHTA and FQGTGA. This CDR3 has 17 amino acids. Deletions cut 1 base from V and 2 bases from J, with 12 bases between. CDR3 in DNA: TGTGCCAGCAGCTTAAACATCCCAGTAGCTGGGGCCAACGTCCTGACTTTC. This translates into CASSLNIPVAGANVLTF.